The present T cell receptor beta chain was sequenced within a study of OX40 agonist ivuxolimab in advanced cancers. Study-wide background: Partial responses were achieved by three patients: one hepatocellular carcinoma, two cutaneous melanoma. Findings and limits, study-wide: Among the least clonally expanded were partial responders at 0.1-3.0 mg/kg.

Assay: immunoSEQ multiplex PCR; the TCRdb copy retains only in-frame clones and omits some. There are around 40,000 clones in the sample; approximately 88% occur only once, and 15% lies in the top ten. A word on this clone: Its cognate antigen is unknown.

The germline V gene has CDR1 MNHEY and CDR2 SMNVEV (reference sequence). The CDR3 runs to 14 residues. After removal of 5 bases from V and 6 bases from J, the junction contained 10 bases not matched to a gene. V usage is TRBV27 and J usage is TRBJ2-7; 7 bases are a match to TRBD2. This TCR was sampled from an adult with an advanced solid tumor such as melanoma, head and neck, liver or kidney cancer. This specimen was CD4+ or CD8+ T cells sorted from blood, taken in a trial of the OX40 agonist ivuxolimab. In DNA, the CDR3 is TGTGCCAGCAGTGGATGGGAGGGCCTCGGCGAGCAGTACTTC. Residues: CASSGWEGLGEQYF.